The 26 T cell receptor beta chains below all came from one sample that was sequenced in a study of blood T cell repertoires in COVID-19. Profiled with immunoSEQ multiplex PCR; TCRdb holds only in-frame clones, not every one. Of around 310,000 clones in the sample, around 89% were seen once. Sequenced sample: peripheral blood. These receptors were obtained from a woman aged 45-59 years with active or convalescent COVID-19.

This chain joins TRBV29-1 and TRBJ1-1; 7 nucleotides match TRBD1. CDR1 SQVTM and CDR2 ANQGSEA come from the germline V gene. The CDR3 loop spans 14 amino acids. J was trimmed by 4 bases and V by 6 bases; bases with no gene match: 11. CDR3 nucleotide sequence: TGCAGCGTCGTTGGAGGGGGCCCGGGCACTGAAGCTTTCTTT. Translated: CSVVGGGPGTEAFF.

J is TRBJ1-2 and V is TRBV5-5; D unclear. The CDR3 spans 13 residues. Deletions cut 3 bases from V and 3 bases from J, with 9 bases between. Germline V gene lookup returns CDR1 SGHKS and CDR2 YYEKEE (reference sequence). This CDR3 reads CASSSYGDYGYTF. CDR3 nucleotides: TGTGCCAGCAGCTCCTACGGGGACTATGGCTACACCTTC. Filled out from reference TRBV5-5 and TRBJ1-2, the complete variable domain reads DAGVTQSPTHLIKTRGQQVTLRCSPISGHKSVSWYQQVLGQGPQFIFQYYEKEERGRGNFPDRFSARQFPNYSSELNVNALLLGDSALYLCASSSYGDYGYTFGSGTRLTVV.

The chain recombines TRBV5-1 with TRBJ2-5, with TRBD2 matching over 7 bases. The germline V gene has CDR1 SGHRS and CDR2 YFSETQ. J lost 5 bases, V lost 0 bases, and 10 bases had no gene match. The CDR3 totals 16 residues. CDR3 in amino acids: CASSLVASGDGETQYF. For the CDR3, the DNA is TGCGCCAGCAGCTTGGTGGCTAGCGGAGATGGGGAGACCCAGTACTTC. Supplemented by reference TRBV5-1 and TRBJ2-5, the full variable domain reads KAGVTQTPRYLIKTRGQQVTLSCSPISGHRSVSWYQQTPGQGLQFLFEYFSETQRNKGNFPGRFSGRQFSNSRSEMNVSTLELGDSALYLCASSLVASGDGETQYFGPGTRLLVL.

The gene calls are TRBV28 and TRBJ1-3; D remains ambiguous. The CDR3 consists of 16 residues. Trimming removed 7 bases at V and 2 bases at J, with 18 bases between. Germline lookup yields CDR1 MDHEN and CDR2 SYDVKM. Here the CDR3 reads CASTRSGDTAGNTIYF. The CDR3 DNA is TGTGCCAGCACCCGAAGCGGGGATACCGCTGGAAACACCATATATTTT.

This clone was seen a few times. The V call is TRBV7-2, the J call TRBJ1-5; 7 bases map to TRBD1. The CDR3 is made up of 15 amino acids. In germline, CDR1 is SGHTA, CDR2 FQGNSA. Trimming took 2 bases from V and 4 from J; bases not matched to a gene: 5. The CDR3 nucleotides are TGTGCCAGCAGCTTAAAGACAGGGATGAATCAGCCCCAGCATTTT. Its protein product is CASSLKTGMNQPQHF. Using reference TRBV7-2 and TRBJ1-5 for the parts outside the CDR3, the full variable domain is GAGVSQSPSNKVTEKGKDVELRCDPISGHTALYWYRQSLGQGLEFLIYFQGNSAPDKSGLPSDRFSAERTGGSVSTLTIQRTQQEDSAVYLCASSLKTGMNQPQHFGDGTRLSIL.

To note about this clone: Likely a read error: the CDR3 ends without its conserved phenylalanine or tryptophan. The DNA is left out, because the CDR3 cannot be placed on it with certainty; the CDR3 is given as TCRdb lists it. The chain joins TRBV6-2 or TRBV6-3 to TRBJ1-2. CDR1 and CDR2 (germline): MNHEY, SVGEGT. From its first to its last residue, the CDR3 has 12 amino acids. CDR3 loop: CASSYTGLPSSL.

This chain joins TRBV3-1 (or the pseudogene TRBV3-2) and TRBJ2-2; TRBD1 matches 8 bases. Trimming at V came to 3 bases and at J to 7 bases, leaving 4 bases not matched to a gene. Germline loops: CDR1 LGHDT, CDR2 YNNKEL (reference sequence). This CDR3 has 14 amino acids. In nucleotides, the CDR3 is TGTGCCAGCAGCCACAGGGGGCAGGGCGGGGAGCTGTTTTTT. It is translated as CASSHRGQGGELFF.

The chain couples TRBV29-1 to TRBJ1-2; 7 bases map to TRBD1. CDR1 and CDR2 (germline): SQVTM, ANQGSEA. This CDR3 contains 13 residues. V lost 6 bases to trimming and J lost 6 bases; unmatched junction nucleotides: 10. The CDR3 DNA is TGCAGCGTACGGAGACAGGGATTGGATGGCTACACCTTC. Protein product: CSVRRQGLDGYTF.

The chain has TRBV16 and TRBJ1-2; TRBD1 matches at 7 bases. Per the germline V gene, CDR1 is KGHSY and CDR2 is FQNENV. CDR3 length equals 12 residues. After removal of 7 bases from V and 4 bases from J, the junction contained 3 bases not matched to a gene. The CDR3 reads CASTRDSYGYTF. CDR3 bases: TGTGCCAGCACCCGGGACAGCTATGGCTACACCTTC.

This chain uses TRBV20-1 with TRBJ1-6; D perhaps matches TRBD1 (6 bases). V shed 3 bases and J shed 5 bases, with 11 bases lying between them. Germline V gene lookup returns CDR1 DFQATT and CDR2 SNEGSKA (reference sequence). This CDR3 region has 14 residues. The CDR3 is CSASRGGDNSPLHF. For the CDR3, the DNA is TGCAGTGCTAGTCGGGGGGGCGATAATTCACCCCTCCACTTT.

The chain links TRBV7-2 to TRBJ1-4, with D hard to call. The CDR3 length is 15 residues. Germline CDR1 reads SGHTA; CDR2 reads FQGNSA. With 5 bases removed from V and 7 bases from J, the gap between germline ends came to 17 bases. CDR3 amino acids: CASSHNRGDREKLFF. CDR3 nucleotides: TGTGCCAGCAGCCATAACCGGGGAGACCGTGAAAAACTGTTTTTT. The entire variable domain, with the rest obtained from reference TRBV7-2 and TRBJ1-4, is as follows: GAGVSQSPSNKVTEKGKDVELRCDPISGHTALYWYRQSLGQGLEFLIYFQGNSAPDKSGLPSDRFSAERTGGSVSTLTIQRTQQEDSAVYLCASSHNRGDREKLFFGSGTQLSVL.

This sequence joins TRBV7-9 and TRBJ1-4; 9 bases map to TRBD1. Germline trimming cut 1 base from V and 5 bases from J; bases unmatched to any gene: 5. Germline assignment: CDR1 SEHNR and CDR2 FQNEAQ (reference sequence). There are 16 residues in the CDR3. The CDR3 coding sequence is TGTGCCAGCAGCTTAGGACACAGGGGGCAGAATGAAAAACTGTTTTTT. Protein: CASSLGHRGQNEKLFF. Full variable domain (missing parts from reference TRBV7-9 and TRBJ1-4): DTGVSQNPRHKITKRGQNVTFRCDPISEHNRLYWYRQTLGQGPEFLTYFQNEAQLEKSRLLSDRFSAERPKGSFSTLEIQRTEQGDSAMYLCASSLGHRGQNEKLFFGSGTQLSVL.

The chain links TRBV6-5 to TRBJ2-1; 7 bases are shared with TRBD1. Germline-derived CDR1 and CDR2 are MNHEY and SVGAGI. The V segment lost 5 bases and the J segment 2 bases; nucleotides outside the gene matches: 3. The CDR3 is 14 residues long. The CDR3 DNA reads TGTGCCAGCAGTCGACAGGGAGCCTACAATGAGCAGTTCTTC. Translation gives CASSRQGAYNEQFF.

The chain carries TRBV5-6 and TRBJ2-3, with a possible D match to TRBD2 (6 bases). Per germline, CDR1 SGHDT and CDR2 YYEEEE. The CDR3 loop spans 13 amino acids. Trimming shortened V by 5 bases and J by 7 bases, and 14 bases separated the two germline ends. The CDR3 region has the DNA TGTGCCAGCAGGGGGCAGGGAGGCTATACGCAGTATTTT. Translating gives CASRGQGGYTQYF.

The gene calls are TRBV18 and TRBJ1-1; tentatively, D is TRBD1 (5 bases). Germline CDR1 reads KGHSH; CDR2 reads LQKENI. The ends were cut back, 5 bases at V and 1 base at J, with 8 bases in the middle. CDR3 size: 13 residues. In DNA form, the CDR3 reads TGTGCCAGCTCATCGACAGAGAACACTGAAGCTTTCTTT. Translation gives CASSSTENTEAFF. Complete variable domain (other parts from reference TRBV18 and TRBJ1-1): NAGVMQNPRHLVRRRGQEARLRCSPMKGHSHVYWYRQLPEEGLKFMVYLQKENIIDESGMPKERFSAEFPKEGPSILRIQQVVRGDSAAYFCASSSTENTEAFFGQGTRLTVV.

The genes are TRBV6-5 and TRBJ2-1; no clear D. There are 15 residues in the CDR3. The germline V and J ends were trimmed by 2 bases and 3 bases, with 11 bases remaining between them. The germline gives CDR1 MNHEY, CDR2 SVGAGI. CDR3 region: CASSYGQNNYNEQFF. The CDR3 nucleotides are TGTGCCAGCAGTTACGGCCAGAACAACTACAATGAGCAGTTCTTC.

A word on this clone: Other nucleotide sequences from this sample produce the same CDR3. The gene calls are TRBV4-1 and TRBJ1-2; tentatively, D is TRBD1 (5 bases). The CDR3 contains 13 residues. CDR1 MGHRA and CDR2 YSYEKL come from the germline V gene. Trimming left V 0 bases short and J 5 bases short, with 7 bases between. The DNA for the CDR3 is TGCGCCAGCAGCCAAGATAGGGGTTATGGCTACACCTTC. It encodes CASSQDRGYGYTF.

The chain links TRBV25-1 to TRBJ1-1; D may be TRBD1 (5 bases). This CDR3 has 13 residues. In germline, CDR1 is MGHDK, CDR2 SYGVNS. Between the trimmed V and J ends, which lost 7 bases and 5 bases, there was a span of 14 bases. This CDR3 reads CASTRRGGTEAFF. CDR3 nucleotide sequence: TGTGCCAGCACCCGGCGGGGGGGAACTGAAGCTTTCTTT. Complete variable domain (other parts from reference TRBV25-1 and TRBJ1-1): EADIYQTPRYLVIGTGKKITLECSQTMGHDKMYWYQQDPGMELHLIHYSYGVNSTEKGDLSSESTVSRIRTEHFPLTLESARPSHTSQYLCASTRRGGTEAFFGQGTRLTVV.

This chain uses TRBV23-1 with TRBJ2-7; 12 nucleotides align to TRBD1. TRBV23-1 is treated as an ORF (open reading frame) with a function not yet certain. Unmatched junction bases numbered 10, after V lost 3 bases and J lost 4 bases. The CDR3 sequence is 17 residues long. The CDR3 protein is CASSQPGTGGNGYEQYF. The CDR3 coding sequence is TGCGCCAGCAGTCAGCCCGGGACAGGGGGCAACGGGTACGAGCAGTACTTC.

The chain links TRBV18 to TRBJ1-3; 10 bases line up with TRBD1. Germline-derived CDR1 and CDR2 are KGHSH and LQKENI. V lost 4 bases, J lost 2 bases, and 5 bases stayed unmatched. This CDR3 has 16 amino acids. In nucleotides, the CDR3 is TGTGCCAGCTCACATACCGGGACAGGGGCTGGAAACACCATATATTTT. Residues: CASSHTGTGAGNTIYF.

This CDR3 is CASSPAPGVDQPQHF. CDR3 in DNA: TGCGCCAGCAGCCCGGCACCAGGGGTCGATCAGCCCCAGCATTTT. The chain is built from TRBV5-1 and TRBJ1-5, with D perhaps matching TRBD1 (6 bases). V lost 4 bases to trimming and J lost 5 bases, with 16 bases between them. The germline gives CDR1 SGHRS, CDR2 YFSETQ. There are 15 residues in the CDR3.

J is TRBJ1-1 and V is TRBV19, with 7 positions matching TRBD1. V gave up 5 bases and J gave up 8 bases; unmatched junction bases: 11. The CDR3 contains 14 residues. Germline-derived CDR1 and CDR2 are LNHDA and SQIVND (reference sequence). This CDR3 is CASSGHRGLSEAFF. CDR3 DNA sequence: TGTGCCAGTAGTGGTCACAGGGGATTATCCGAAGCTTTCTTT.

The table lists this clone with a few counts. V and J are TRBV5-1 and TRBJ1-1; D is unresolved. The CDR3 is 12 residues long. Germline assignment: CDR1 SGHRS and CDR2 YFSETQ. The V and J ends lost 0 bases and 10 bases respectively, with 10 bases between them. CDR3 loop: CASSLDSFRAFF. The CDR3 DNA reads TGCGCCAGCAGCTTGGACAGCTTTCGAGCTTTCTTT.

The chain couples TRBV6-2 or TRBV6-3 to TRBJ1-3, with D hard to call. Germline-derived CDR1 and CDR2 are MNHEY and SVGEGT. CDR3 length: 13 residues. Trimming pared 4 bases from V and 4 bases from J, leaving 8 bases between. The CDR3 is CASSWGGGNTIYF. CDR3 nucleotides: TGTGCCAGCAGTTGGGGAGGCGGAAACACCATATATTTT.

The chain carries TRBV9 and TRBJ1-1; D not resolved. The CDR3 length is 15 residues. V lost 4 bases and J lost 0, with 13 bases in between. Germline CDR1 reads SGDLS; CDR2 reads YYNGEE. The CDR3 nucleotides are TGTGCCAGCAGCCCTTTAGGACTGGTGAACACTGAAGCTTTCTTT. Translation: CASSPLGLVNTEAFF.

This chain uses TRBV13 with TRBJ1-5, with D possibly TRBD1 on 5 matching bases. The germline V and J ends were trimmed by 5 bases and 2 bases, with 19 bases remaining between them. The CDR3 has 17 residues. Germline-derived CDR1 and CDR2 are PRHDT and FYEKMQ (reference sequence). In DNA form, the CDR3 reads TGTGCCAGCAGCCGAGGAGGGGCCACGACGGGCAATCAGCCCCAGCATTTT. Protein: CASSRGGATTGNQPQHF.